A single sample is the source of the 18 T cell receptor beta chains below, sequenced in a study of metastatic and nonmetastatic thyroid tumors. No treatment of any kind had been given to any patient before thyroid surgery. TCRdb reanalyzed the PCR reads via MiXCR. This table has around 10,000 clones, around 12% appearing once. The sequenced sample consisted of blood. These receptors were obtained from a female donor with papillary thyroid cancer or a benign thyroid nodule (not recorded which). Some clones in this sample may be carry-over from other donors' samples.

This clone has ten or more counts. The CDR3 loop reads CASSLGSLRRNNEQFF. The CDR3 coding sequence is TGTGCCAGCAGCTTAGGTTCTTTGCGGCGGAACAATGAGCAGTTCTTC. V and J are TRBV7-9 and TRBJ2-1; D unclear. The CDR3 totals 16 residues. The V end was cut by 1 base, the J end by 5 bases, with 15 bases between. Germline V gene sequence: CDR1 SEHNR, CDR2 FQNEAQ (reference sequence). Supplemented by reference TRBV7-9 and TRBJ2-1, the full variable domain reads DTGVSQNPRHKITKRGQNVTFRCDPISEHNRLYWYRQTLGQGPEFLTYFQNEAQLEKSRLLSDRFSAERPKGSFSTLEIQRTEQGDSAMYLCASSLGSLRRNNEQFFGPGTRLTVL.

The sample holds many counts of this clone. The chain uses TRBV24-1 and TRBJ2-2; perhaps TRBD1 as D (6 bases). The length of the CDR3 is 18 residues. From germline, CDR1 is KGHDR and CDR2 SFDVKD. V lost 1 base and J 0 bases, leaving 14 bases between the germline ends. The DNA of the CDR3 is TGTGCCACCAGTGATTTAAAGGGGGAAGGTGCGAACACCGGGGAGCTGTTTTTT. Protein: CATSDLKGEGANTGELFF.

This clone was detected once. The rearrangement uses TRBV14 and TRBJ2-1; D remains unclear. V was trimmed by 0 bases and J by 0 bases, leaving 9 bases between them. Germline assignment: CDR1 SGHDN and CDR2 FVKESK. The CDR3 loop spans 16 amino acids. The CDR3 protein is CASSQDGWYSYNEQFF. In DNA form, the CDR3 reads TGTGCCAGCAGCCAAGATGGTTGGTACTCCTACAATGAGCAGTTCTTC.

In regard to this clone: A much larger clone differs from this one at a single base, so this may be a read error. The chain has TRBV2 and TRBJ2-1; D gene ambiguous. This CDR3 spans 14 amino acids. Looked up from germline, CDR1 is SNHLY and CDR2 is FYNNEI. CDR3 protein: CASRDPKLNNGQFF. Here the CDR3 DNA reads TGTGCCAGCAGGGACCCCAAATTAAACAATGGGCAGTTCTTC.

The V call is TRBV6-1, the J call TRBJ2-7; 8 positions agree with TRBD2. The CDR3 totals 15 residues. Looked up from germline, CDR1 is MNHNS and CDR2 is SASEGT. Trimming cost V 1 base and J 4 bases; bases outside gene matches: 6. In nucleotides, the CDR3 is TGTGCCAGCAGTGAAGATCCAGCGGGAGCGTACGAGCAGTACTTC. The encoded protein is CASSEDPAGAYEQYF.

The chain combines TRBV6-1 with TRBJ2-7; TRBD2 agrees at 7 bases. CDR1 is MNHNS, CDR2 SASEGT, per germline. The trim removed 5 bases at V and 0 bases at J, leaving 10 bases unmatched. The CDR3 is made up of 16 amino acids. The CDR3 DNA sequence: TGTGCCAGCAGTCCCTTCACAGCGGGGCTCTCCTACGAGCAGTACTTC. Translation gives CASSPFTAGLSYEQYF.

By sample fraction, this clone is medium-sized (0.01 to 0.1%). The chain links TRBV10-3 to TRBJ2-7; tentatively, D is TRBD2 (5 bases). The CDR3 length is 17 residues. The germline V and J ends were trimmed by 7 bases and 5 bases, with 27 bases remaining between them. The germline V gene has CDR1 ENHRY and CDR2 SYGVKD. The CDR3 loop reads CAIMVRGSEGMLNEQYF. Written as DNA, the CDR3 is TGTGCCATCATGGTCCGGGGATCAGAAGGAATGTTGAACGAGCAGTACTTC.

This clone is medium-sized by share. The chain has TRBV12-3 or TRBV12-4 and TRBJ1-2; tentative D call: TRBD1 (5 bases). The CDR3 is 13 residues long. Between the trimmed V and J ends, which lost 1 base and 8 bases, there was a span of 11 bases. CDR3 residues: CASSLETVKGYTF. DNA for the CDR3: TGTGCCAGCAGTTTAGAGACAGTTAAAGGCTACACCTTC.

This clone was seen many times. This chain links TRBV14 with TRBJ1-4, with a weak D call TRBD1 (5 bases). V was pared by 0 bases and J by 8 bases, with 7 bases between. The germline CDR1 and CDR2 sequences are SGHDN and FVKESK. The CDR3 runs 13 residues. The CDR3 bases are TGTGCCAGCAGCCAAGACACAGGCGAAAAACTGTTTTTT. Translation: CASSQDTGEKLFF.

This clone has a count of ten or more. This sample includes further DNA sequences coding for the same CDR3. V usage is TRBV19 and J usage is TRBJ2-3; the D is unclear. Germline CDR1 and CDR2: LNHDA and SQIVND (reference sequence). This CDR3 comprises 11 residues. V dropped 3 bases and J dropped 6 bases, with 4 bases sitting between them. The CDR3 reads CASSIGDTQYF. CDR3 DNA: TGTGCCAGTAGTATTGGGGATACGCAGTATTTT.

By share of the sample, this clone is medium-sized (0.01 to 0.1%). J is TRBJ2-7 and V is TRBV24-1; 7 bases are shared with TRBD1. The V gene's germline CDR1 is KGHDR and CDR2 SFDVKD. The ends lost 1 base at V and 5 bases at J; junction bases unmatched: 19. This CDR3 comprises 19 residues. This CDR3 is CATSDFRPFETGSLNEQYF. The CDR3, as DNA: TGTGCCACCAGTGATTTTCGCCCTTTTGAGACAGGGTCTCTAAACGAGCAGTACTTC.

Sample share makes this clone medium-sized. The chain employs TRBV6-5 and TRBJ2-5; D uncertain. This CDR3 is 15 amino acids long. Germline V gene sequence: CDR1 MNHEY, CDR2 SVGAGI. V lost 0 bases and J lost 2, with 10 bases in between. This CDR3 is CASSYSSAKQETQYF. DNA for the CDR3: TGTGCCAGCAGTTACTCCTCCGCGAAACAAGAGACCCAGTACTTC.

This clone came up many times. This sequence may be a read error, since a much larger clone differs from it by one base. The V and J genes are TRBV14 and TRBJ2-7, with D perhaps matching TRBD1 (6 bases). The CDR3 sequence is 13 residues long. The V end was cut by 4 bases, the J end by 2 bases, with 9 bases between. CDR1 and CDR2 (germline): SGHDN, FVKESK. The CDR3 DNA sequence: TGTGCCAGCAGCCCGGACAGAACCTACGAGCAGTACTTC. This codes for CASSPDRTYEQYF.

This clone was counted ten times or more. V and J are TRBV3-1 and TRBJ2-4, with TRBD1 as a possible D gene (5 bases). V lost 2 bases, J lost 9 bases, and 17 bases lay in between. The germline V gene encodes CDR1 LGHDT and CDR2 YNNKEL (reference sequence). The CDR3 is made up of 15 amino acids. The CDR3 region is CASSQMADNLGIQYF. The CDR3, as DNA: TGTGCCAGCAGCCAAATGGCGGACAACCTCGGCATTCAGTACTTC.

This clone came up many times. This chain joins TRBV7-9 and TRBJ2-3; D uncertain. CDR1 and CDR2 (germline): SEHNR, FQNEAQ (reference sequence). The CDR3 runs 13 residues. Trimming removed 5 bases at V and 14 bases at J, with 20 bases between. CDR3 DNA sequence: TGTGCCAGCAGCCCCCCGGACGGCTTGAATCTGTATTTT. This codes for CASSPPDGLNLYF. Full variable domain (outside the CDR3, taken from reference TRBV7-9 and TRBJ2-3): DTGVSQNPRHKITKRGQNVTFRCDPISEHNRLYWYRQTLGQGPEFLTYFQNEAQLEKSRLLSDRFSAERPKGSFSTLEIQRTEQGDSAMYLCASSPPDGLNLYFGPGTRLTVL.

This clone appeared many times. This chain uses TRBV5-1 with TRBJ2-7; D perhaps matches TRBD1 (5 bases). Germline CDR1 and CDR2: SGHRS and YFSETQ. Trimming took 1 base from V and 3 from J, leaving 11 bases between them. This CDR3 is 14 amino acids long. The CDR3 sequence: CASSLSAGNYEQYF. In DNA form, the CDR3 reads TGCGCCAGCAGCTTGTCGGCAGGGAACTACGAGCAGTACTTC.

The chain links TRBV20-1 to TRBJ2-5; 8 bases fit TRBD2. J lost 7 bases, V lost 5 bases, and 15 bases had no gene match. From germline, CDR1 is DFQATT and CDR2 SNEGSKA (reference sequence). The CDR3 is 15 amino acids. CDR3 DNA: TGCAGTGCTTTGAGGAGAATAGCGGGGAGTGGGACCCAGTACTTC. This codes for CSALRRIAGSGTQYF.

The table lists this clone with many counts. The CDR3 DNA follows: TGTGCCAGTAGTGGACAGCGCACAGATACGCAGTATTTT. This sequence encodes CASSGQRTDTQYF. The V gene is TRBV19, the J gene TRBJ2-3; D is perhaps TRBD1 (6 bases). The CDR3 is 13 amino acids. The germline V and J ends were trimmed by 5 bases and 1 base, with 7 bases remaining between them. Germline V CDR1 and CDR2: LNHDA, SQIVND (reference sequence). Full variable domain (rest looked up from reference TRBV19 and TRBJ2-3): DGGITQSPKYLFRKEGQNVTLSCEQNLNHDAMYWYRQDPGQGLRLIYYSQIVNDFQKGDIAEGYSVSREKKESFPLTVTSAQKNPTAFYLCASSGQRTDTQYFGPGTRLTVL.